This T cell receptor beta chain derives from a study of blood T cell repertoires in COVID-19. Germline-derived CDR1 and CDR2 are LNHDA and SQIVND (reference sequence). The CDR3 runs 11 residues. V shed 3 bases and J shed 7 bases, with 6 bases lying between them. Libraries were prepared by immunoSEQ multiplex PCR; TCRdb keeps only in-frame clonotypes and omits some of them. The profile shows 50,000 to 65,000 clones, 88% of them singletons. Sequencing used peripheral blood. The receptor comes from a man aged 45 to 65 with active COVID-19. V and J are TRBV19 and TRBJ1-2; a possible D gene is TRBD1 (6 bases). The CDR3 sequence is CASSIRGGYTF. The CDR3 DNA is TGTGCCAGTAGTATCAGGGGTGGCTACACCTTC.